The 8 T cell receptor beta chains below come from one sample, sequenced in a study of cytomegalovirus exposure and HLA in healthy donors. With 60 Vbeta and 13 Jbeta primers, the PCR was carried out. Clones were read by immunoSEQ multiplex PCR, and TCRdb kept only the in-frame ones, dropping some. This table has 78,000 or so clones, approximately 84% appearing once. Sequenced sample: PBMCs. These receptors were obtained from a woman aged 50 to 60 in good health and CMV-seronegative.

This chain joins TRBV4-3 and TRBJ1-2, with 7 bases lining up with TRBD1. This CDR3 contains 14 residues. V was clipped by 4 bases and J by 7 bases; unmatched bases: 9. Per the germline V gene, CDR1 is LGHNA and CDR2 is YSLEER. The CDR3 DNA is TGCGCCAGCAGCCTGACAGGGACGAGGGGTGGCTACACCTTC. It codes for CASSLTGTRGGYTF.

The chain combines TRBV5-4 with TRBJ2-1; 7 nucleotides line up with TRBD1. The V gene end was trimmed by 0 bases and the J gene end by 9 bases; junction bases not matched to a gene: 3. Germline V gene data show CDR1 as SGHNT and CDR2 as YYREEE (reference sequence). The CDR3 covers 13 residues. The CDR3 loop reads CASSLAGGTEQFF. Written as DNA, the CDR3 is TGTGCCAGCAGCTTGGCAGGGGGTACTGAGCAGTTCTTC.

In DNA, the CDR3 is TGCGCCAGCAGCCAAGAACCTACAGCCCAAGAGACCCAGTACTTC. Translation: CASSQEPTAQETQYF. V usage is TRBV4-1 and J usage is TRBJ2-5; no definite D call. This CDR3 comprises 15 residues. V was pared by 0 bases and J by 1 base, with 9 bases between. Germline V gives CDR1 MGHRA, CDR2 YSYEKL.

The gene calls are TRBV7-8 and TRBJ2-1; D gene uncertain. The V and J ends lost 2 bases and 6 bases respectively, with 11 bases between them. The length of the CDR3 is 14 residues. In germline, CDR1 is SGHVS, CDR2 FQNEAQ. CDR3 nucleotides: TGTGCCAGCAGCTTATTAATTAGTCCCAATGAGCAGTTCTTC. It is translated as CASSLLISPNEQFF.

The chain joins TRBV2 to TRBJ1-5, with D perhaps TRBD1 (5 bases). Germline loops: CDR1 SNHLY, CDR2 FYNNEI. Trimming shortened V by 3 bases and J by 5 bases, and 8 bases separated the two germline ends. CDR3 size: 13 residues. The CDR3 DNA is TGTGCCAGCAGTGATACGGGGGATCAGCCCCAGCATTTT. Protein: CASSDTGDQPQHF.

This clone appeared once. J is TRBJ2-3 and V is TRBV19; 9 nucleotides agree with TRBD1. V lost 6 bases to trimming and J lost 6 bases; unmatched junction nucleotides: 7. This CDR3 is built from 14 residues. Germline CDR1 and CDR2: LNHDA and SQIVND (reference sequence). CDR3 region: CASRDRGRGDTQYF. As DNA, the CDR3 is TGTGCCAGTAGGGACAGGGGAAGAGGGGATACGCAGTATTTT.

V gene TRBV4-1 combines with J gene TRBJ2-7; 15 bases align to TRBD2. CDR1 is MGHRA, CDR2 YSYEKL, per germline. The CDR3 is 19 residues long. With 2 bases clipped from V and 0 bases from J, the junction kept 8 bases outside the gene matches. CDR3 sequence reads: CASSQTGLAGGGPSYEQYF. DNA for the CDR3: TGCGCCAGCAGCCAAACGGGACTAGCGGGAGGAGGCCCCTCCTACGAGCAGTACTTC.

V usage is TRBV6-1 and J usage is TRBJ1-1; 7 nucleotides align to TRBD1. The CDR3 spans 13 residues. CDR1 and CDR2 (germline): MNHNS, SASEGT. Trimming cost V 7 bases and J 1 base; bases outside gene matches: 3. The CDR3 DNA reads TGTGCCAGCAAGGAGGGGGCGAACACTGAAGCTTTCTTT. It encodes CASKEGANTEAFF.